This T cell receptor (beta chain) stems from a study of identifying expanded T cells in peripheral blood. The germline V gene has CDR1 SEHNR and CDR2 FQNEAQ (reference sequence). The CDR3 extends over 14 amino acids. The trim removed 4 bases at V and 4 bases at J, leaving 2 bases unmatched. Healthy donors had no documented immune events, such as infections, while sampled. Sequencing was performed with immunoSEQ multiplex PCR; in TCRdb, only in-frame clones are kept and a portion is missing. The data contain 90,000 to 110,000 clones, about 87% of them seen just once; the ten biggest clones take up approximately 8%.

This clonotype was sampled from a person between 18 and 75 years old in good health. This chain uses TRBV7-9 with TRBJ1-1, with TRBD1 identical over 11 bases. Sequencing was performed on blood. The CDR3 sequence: CASSSGTGGTEAFF. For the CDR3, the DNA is TGTGCCAGCAGCTCCGGGACAGGGGGCACTGAAGCTTTCTTT.